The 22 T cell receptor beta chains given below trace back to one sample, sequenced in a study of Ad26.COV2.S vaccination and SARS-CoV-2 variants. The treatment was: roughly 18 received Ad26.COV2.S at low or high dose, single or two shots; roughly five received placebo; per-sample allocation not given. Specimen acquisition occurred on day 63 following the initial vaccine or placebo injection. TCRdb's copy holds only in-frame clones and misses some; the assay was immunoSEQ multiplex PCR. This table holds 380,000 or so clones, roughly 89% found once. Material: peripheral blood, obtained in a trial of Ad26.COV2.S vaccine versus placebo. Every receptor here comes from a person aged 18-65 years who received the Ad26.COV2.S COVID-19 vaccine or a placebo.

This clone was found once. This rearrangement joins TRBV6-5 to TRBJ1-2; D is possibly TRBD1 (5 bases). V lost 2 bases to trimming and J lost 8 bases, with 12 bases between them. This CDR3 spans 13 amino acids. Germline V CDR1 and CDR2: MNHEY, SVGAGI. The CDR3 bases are TGTGCCAGCAGTTACGCCCCATGGACAGGCTACACCTTC. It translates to CASSYAPWTGYTF.

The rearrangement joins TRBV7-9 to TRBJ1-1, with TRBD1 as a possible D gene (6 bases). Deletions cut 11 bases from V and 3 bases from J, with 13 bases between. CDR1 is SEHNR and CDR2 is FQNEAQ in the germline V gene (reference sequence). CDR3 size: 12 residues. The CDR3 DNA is TGTGCCGCAAGGGGGGGAGACACTGAAGCTTTCTTT. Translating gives CAARGGDTEAFF.

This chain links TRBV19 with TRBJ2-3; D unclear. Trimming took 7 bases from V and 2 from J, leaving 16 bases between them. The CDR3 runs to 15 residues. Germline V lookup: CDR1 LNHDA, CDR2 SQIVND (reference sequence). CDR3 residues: CASTFTSSPTDTQYF. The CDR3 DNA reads TGTGCCAGTACTTTTACCAGCAGCCCCACAGATACGCAGTATTTT.

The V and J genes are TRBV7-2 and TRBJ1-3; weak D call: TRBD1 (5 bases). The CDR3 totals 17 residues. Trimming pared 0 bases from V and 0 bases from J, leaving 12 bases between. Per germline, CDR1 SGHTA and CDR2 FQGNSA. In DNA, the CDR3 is TGTGCCAGCAGCTTAGCGATCGGACAACACTCTGGAAACACCATATATTTT. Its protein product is CASSLAIGQHSGNTIYF.

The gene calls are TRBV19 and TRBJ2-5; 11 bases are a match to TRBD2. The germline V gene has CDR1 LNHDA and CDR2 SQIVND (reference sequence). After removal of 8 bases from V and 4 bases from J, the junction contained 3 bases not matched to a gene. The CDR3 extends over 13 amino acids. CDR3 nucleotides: TGTGCCAGTTCTACTAGCGGGAGAGAGACCCAGTACTTC. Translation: CASSTSGRETQYF.

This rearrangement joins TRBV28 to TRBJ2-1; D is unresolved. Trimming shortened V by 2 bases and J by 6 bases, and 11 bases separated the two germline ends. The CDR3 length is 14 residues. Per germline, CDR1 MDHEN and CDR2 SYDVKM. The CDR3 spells CASSLLARVNEQFF. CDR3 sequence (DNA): TGTGCCAGCAGTTTACTCGCACGCGTCAATGAGCAGTTCTTC.

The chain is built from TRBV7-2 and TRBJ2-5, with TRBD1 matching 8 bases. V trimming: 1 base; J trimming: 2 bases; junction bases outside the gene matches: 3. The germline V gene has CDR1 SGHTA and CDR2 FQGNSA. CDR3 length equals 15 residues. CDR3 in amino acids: CASSLGQGTQETQYF. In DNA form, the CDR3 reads TGTGCCAGCAGCTTAGGACAGGGGACTCAAGAGACCCAGTACTTC.

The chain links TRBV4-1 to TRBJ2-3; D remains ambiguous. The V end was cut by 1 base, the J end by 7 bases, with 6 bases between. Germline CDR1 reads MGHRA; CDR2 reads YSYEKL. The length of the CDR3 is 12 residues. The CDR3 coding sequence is TGCGCCAGCAGCCAAGTAAGGAATACGCAGTATTTT. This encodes CASSQVRNTQYF.

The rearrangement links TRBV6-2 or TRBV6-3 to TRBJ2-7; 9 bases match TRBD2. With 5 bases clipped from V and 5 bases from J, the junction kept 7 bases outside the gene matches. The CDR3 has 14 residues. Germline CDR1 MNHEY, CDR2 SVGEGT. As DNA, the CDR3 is TGTGCCAGCAGTAAATCTAGCGGGGAGGACGAGCAGTACTTC. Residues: CASSKSSGEDEQYF.

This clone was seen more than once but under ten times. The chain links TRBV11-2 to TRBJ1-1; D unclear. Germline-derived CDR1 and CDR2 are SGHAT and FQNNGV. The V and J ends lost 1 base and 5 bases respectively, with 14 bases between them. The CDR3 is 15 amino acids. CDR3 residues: CASSLVEGRSTEAFF. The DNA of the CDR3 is TGTGCCAGCAGCTTAGTCGAGGGAAGGTCTACTGAAGCTTTCTTT.

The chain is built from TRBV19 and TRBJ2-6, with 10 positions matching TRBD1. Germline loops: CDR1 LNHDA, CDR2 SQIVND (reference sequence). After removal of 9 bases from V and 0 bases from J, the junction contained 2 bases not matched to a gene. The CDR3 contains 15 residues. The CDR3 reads CASRDRGSGANVLTF. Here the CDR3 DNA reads TGTGCCAGCCGGGACAGGGGCTCTGGGGCCAACGTCCTGACTTTC.

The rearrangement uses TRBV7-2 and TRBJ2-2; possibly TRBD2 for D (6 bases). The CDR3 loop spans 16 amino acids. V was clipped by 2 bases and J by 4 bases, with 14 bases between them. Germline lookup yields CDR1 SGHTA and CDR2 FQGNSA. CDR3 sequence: CASSLRDHGGTGELFF. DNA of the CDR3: TGTGCCAGCAGCTTAAGGGACCACGGGGGCACCGGGGAGCTGTTTTTT.

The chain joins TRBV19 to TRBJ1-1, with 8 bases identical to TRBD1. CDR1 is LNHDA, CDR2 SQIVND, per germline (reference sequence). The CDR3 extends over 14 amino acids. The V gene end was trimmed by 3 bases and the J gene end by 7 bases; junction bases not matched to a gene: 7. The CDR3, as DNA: TGTGCCAGTAGTATCACAGGGGGGCCGGGTGAAGCTTTCTTT. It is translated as CASSITGGPGEAFF.

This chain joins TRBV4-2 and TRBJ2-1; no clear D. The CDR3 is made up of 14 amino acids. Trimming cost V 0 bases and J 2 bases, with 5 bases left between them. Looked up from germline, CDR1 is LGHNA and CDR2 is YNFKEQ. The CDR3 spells CASSQDYPYNEQFF. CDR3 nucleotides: TGTGCCAGCAGCCAAGATTACCCCTACAATGAGCAGTTCTTC.

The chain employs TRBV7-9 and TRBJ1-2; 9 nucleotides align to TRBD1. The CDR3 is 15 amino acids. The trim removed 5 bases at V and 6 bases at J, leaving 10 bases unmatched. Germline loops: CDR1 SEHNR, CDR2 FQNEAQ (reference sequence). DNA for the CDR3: TGTGCCAGCAGCCCTTCCTGGGACAGGGAAAATGGCTACACCTTC. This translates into CASSPSWDRENGYTF.

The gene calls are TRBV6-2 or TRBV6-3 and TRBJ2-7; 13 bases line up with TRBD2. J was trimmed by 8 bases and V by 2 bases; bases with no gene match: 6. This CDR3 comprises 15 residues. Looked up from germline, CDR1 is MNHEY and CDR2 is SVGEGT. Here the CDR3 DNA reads TGTGCCAGCAGTTACCCGACTAGCGGGGGGTCCCAGCAGTACTTC. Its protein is CASSYPTSGGSQQYF.

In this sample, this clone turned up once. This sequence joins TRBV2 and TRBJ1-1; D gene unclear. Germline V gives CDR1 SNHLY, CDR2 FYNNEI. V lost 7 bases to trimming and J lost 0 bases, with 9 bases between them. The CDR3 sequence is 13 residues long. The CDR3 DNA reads TGTGCCAGCACGCTAGGGTTGAACACTGAAGCTTTCTTT. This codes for CASTLGLNTEAFF.

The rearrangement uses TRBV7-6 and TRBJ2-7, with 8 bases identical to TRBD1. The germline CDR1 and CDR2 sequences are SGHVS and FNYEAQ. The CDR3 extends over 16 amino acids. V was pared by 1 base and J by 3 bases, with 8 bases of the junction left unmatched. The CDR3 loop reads CASSLGPRTGSYEQYF. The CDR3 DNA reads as TGTGCCAGCAGCTTAGGACCGAGGACAGGGAGCTACGAGCAGTACTTC.

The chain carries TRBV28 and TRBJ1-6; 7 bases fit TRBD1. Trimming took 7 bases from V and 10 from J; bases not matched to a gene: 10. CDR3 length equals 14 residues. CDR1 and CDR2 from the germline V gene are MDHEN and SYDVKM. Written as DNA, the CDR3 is TGTGCCAGCACCGAGGACAGGAATGGCTCACCCCTCCACTTT. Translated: CASTEDRNGSPLHF.

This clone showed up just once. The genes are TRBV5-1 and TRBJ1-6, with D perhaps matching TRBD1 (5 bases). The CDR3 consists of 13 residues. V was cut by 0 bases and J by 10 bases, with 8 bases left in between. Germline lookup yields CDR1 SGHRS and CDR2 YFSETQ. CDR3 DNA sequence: TGCGCCAGCAGCTTGGCGGGACGGTCACCCCTCCACTTT. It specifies CASSLAGRSPLHF. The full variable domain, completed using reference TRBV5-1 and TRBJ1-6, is KAGVTQTPRYLIKTRGQQVTLSCSPISGHRSVSWYQQTPGQGLQFLFEYFSETQRNKGNFPGRFSGRQFSNSRSEMNVSTLELGDSALYLCASSLAGRSPLHFGNGTRLTVT.

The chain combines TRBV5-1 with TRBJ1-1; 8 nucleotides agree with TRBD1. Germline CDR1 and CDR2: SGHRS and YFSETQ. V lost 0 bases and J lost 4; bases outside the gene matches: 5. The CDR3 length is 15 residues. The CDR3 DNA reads TGCGCCAGCAGCTTGGAATCAGGGGGCCTCACTGAAGCTTTCTTT. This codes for CASSLESGGLTEAFF.

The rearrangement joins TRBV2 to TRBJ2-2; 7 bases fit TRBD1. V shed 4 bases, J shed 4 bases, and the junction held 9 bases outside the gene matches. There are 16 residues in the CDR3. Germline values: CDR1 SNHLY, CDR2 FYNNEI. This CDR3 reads CASSVTGAHITGELFF. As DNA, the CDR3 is TGTGCCAGCAGTGTTACAGGGGCGCATATCACCGGGGAGCTGTTTTTT.